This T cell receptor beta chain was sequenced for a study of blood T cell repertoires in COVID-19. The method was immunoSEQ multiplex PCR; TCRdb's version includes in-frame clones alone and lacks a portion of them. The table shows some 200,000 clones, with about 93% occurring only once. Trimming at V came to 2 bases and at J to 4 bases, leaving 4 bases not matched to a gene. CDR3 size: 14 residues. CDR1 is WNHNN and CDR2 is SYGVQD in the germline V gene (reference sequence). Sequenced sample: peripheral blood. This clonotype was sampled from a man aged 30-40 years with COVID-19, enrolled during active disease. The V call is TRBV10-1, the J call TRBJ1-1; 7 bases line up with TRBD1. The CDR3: CASSETRGSTEAFF. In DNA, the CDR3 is TGCGCCAGCAGTGAGACCAGGGGGAGCACTGAAGCTTTCTTT.